This T cell receptor (beta chain) was obtained from a study of beta chain features in type 1 diabetes. Across the study: Summed over all samples, the examined sorted cells came to roughly 110 million.

Expressed TCRB transcripts were sequenced because the entire RNA isolate underwent reverse transcription. TCRdb's table, derived via immunoSEQ multiplex PCR, lists solely in-frame clones and lacks some. The sample records roughly 230,000 clones, 9.6% being singletons. The CDR3 spans 12 residues. Germline CDR1 reads SGHTA; CDR2 reads FQGNSA. V was cut by 4 bases and J by 0 bases, with 2 bases left in between. This clone came up many times. This chain uses TRBV7-2 with TRBJ2-3; D call uncertain. Sequencing was performed on naive CD4+ T cells from blood. The origin of this receptor is a woman aged 18-29 years in good health. The CDR3 sequence is CASSSSTDTQYF. The CDR3 DNA is TGTGCCAGCAGCTCAAGCACAGATACGCAGTATTTT.